The 20 T cell receptor beta chains given below trace back to one sample, sequenced in a study of OX40 agonist ivuxolimab in advanced cancers. Data came from immunoSEQ multiplex PCR; TCRdb stores just in-frame clones and leaves some out. The data show about 58,000 clones, approximately 75% seen once. Sequencing was performed on CD4+ or CD8+ T cells sorted from blood, taken in a trial of the OX40 agonist ivuxolimab. These receptor sequences come from an adult with an advanced solid tumor such as melanoma, head and neck, liver or kidney cancer.

V and J are TRBV18 and TRBJ1-5; 11 bases map to TRBD1. V dropped 4 bases and J dropped 4; count of bases not matched to a gene: 9. Germline CDR1 is KGHSH and CDR2 is LQKENI. This CDR3 comprises 17 residues. The CDR3 loop is CASSRLAGTGGNQPQHF. The CDR3 DNA is TGTGCCAGCTCACGCCTAGCCGGGACAGGGGGGAATCAGCCCCAGCATTTT.

This clone has more than one count but fewer than ten. The chain combines TRBV18 with TRBJ2-4; 10 bases are shared with TRBD1. CDR3 length: 19 amino acids. Trimming cost V 8 bases and J 0 bases; bases outside gene matches: 16. CDR1 and CDR2 (germline): KGHSH, LQKENI. CDR3: CASARNLGQGGIAKNIQYF. The CDR3 coding sequence is TGTGCCAGCGCCCGTAATCTTGGACAGGGGGGAATAGCCAAAAACATTCAGTACTTC.

V and J are TRBV19 and TRBJ2-7, with 8 bases fitting TRBD1. This CDR3 region has 14 residues. V was pared by 4 bases and J by 4 bases, with 6 bases of the junction left unmatched. In germline, CDR1 is LNHDA, CDR2 SQIVND (reference sequence). Written as DNA, the CDR3 is TGTGCCAGTAGTACAGGACAGGGCCCATACGAGCAGTACTTC. Protein sequence: CASSTGQGPYEQYF.

The chain recombines TRBV11-3 with TRBJ2-1; 7 nucleotides align to TRBD1. The CDR3 has 16 residues. Germline trimming cut 5 bases from V and 4 bases from J; bases unmatched to any gene: 11. Looked up from germline, CDR1 is SGHNT and CDR2 is YENEEA. The CDR3 reads CASSQLRGGSYNEQFF. In DNA, the CDR3 is TGTGCCAGCAGCCAGCTCCGAGGGGGCTCTTACAATGAGCAGTTCTTC. The full variable domain, rest sourced from reference TRBV11-3 and TRBJ2-1, is EAGVVQSPRYKIIEKKQPVAFWCNPISGHNTLYWYLQNLGQGPELLIRYENEEAVDDSQLPKDRFSAERLKGVDSTLKIQPAELGDSAVYLCASSQLRGGSYNEQFFGPGTRLTVL.

This clone was counted between two and nine times. This chain links TRBV2 with TRBJ2-2; a possible D gene is TRBD2 (6 bases). This CDR3 has 12 amino acids. V was pared by 8 bases and J by 7 bases, with 11 bases between. Per germline, CDR1 SNHLY and CDR2 FYNNEI. This chain's CDR3 is CASGREDGELFF. The DNA of the CDR3 is TGTGCCAGCGGAAGGGAGGACGGGGAGCTGTTTTTT.

J is TRBJ2-6 and V is TRBV18; D possibly corresponds to TRBD2 (6 bases). Germline V lookup: CDR1 KGHSH, CDR2 LQKENI. Trimming shortened V by 3 bases and J by 3 bases, and 12 bases separated the two germline ends. This CDR3 contains 16 residues. The CDR3 nucleotides are TGTGCCAGCTCACCTGCCCGGGACTTTGGGGCCAACGTCCTGACTTTC. As protein: CASSPARDFGANVLTF.

V usage is TRBV2 and J usage is TRBJ1-2, with D possibly TRBD1 on 5 matching bases. The CDR3 sequence is 12 residues long. Trimming took off 3 bases at V and 6 bases at J, with 8 bases between the two ends. Per germline, CDR1 SNHLY and CDR2 FYNNEI. CDR3 bases: TGTGCCAGCAGTGAGGGAGGGGATGGCTACACCTTC. As protein: CASSEGGDGYTF.

The chain recombines TRBV5-1 with TRBJ2-3, with D tentatively TRBD1 (5 bases). Trimming pared 4 bases from V and 2 bases from J, leaving 14 bases between. This CDR3 region has 15 residues. Looked up from germline, CDR1 is SGHRS and CDR2 is YFSETQ. The CDR3 here is CASSRGGHLTDTQYF. CDR3 sequence (DNA): TGCGCCAGCAGCAGGGGCGGACACCTCACAGATACGCAGTATTTT.

The CDR3: CASSPELAGGEQYF. CDR3 DNA: TGTGCCAGCTCACCGGAACTAGCGGGGGGGGAGCAGTACTTC. This sequence joins TRBV18 and TRBJ2-7; 13 bases fit TRBD2. Germline V gene lookup returns CDR1 KGHSH and CDR2 LQKENI. The CDR3 has 14 residues. Trimming cost V 3 bases and J 7 bases; bases outside gene matches: 3.

The chain is built from TRBV11-2 and TRBJ2-3; D possibly corresponds to TRBD2 (5 bases). V was clipped by 5 bases and J by 2 bases, with 14 bases between them. Germline-derived CDR1 and CDR2 are SGHAT and FQNNGV. CDR3 length equals 15 residues. In nucleotides, the CDR3 is TGTGCCAGCAGCCCCCGGGGTACCGACACAGATACGCAGTATTTT. It encodes CASSPRGTDTDTQYF.

This clone was observed a single time. V is TRBV11-3 and J is TRBJ2-1; 9 bases line up with TRBD2. The length of the CDR3 is 16 residues. Germline-derived CDR1 and CDR2 are SGHNT and YENEEA. V dropped 4 bases and J dropped 3; count of bases not matched to a gene: 7. The CDR3 sequence: CASSSDSSGDYNEQFF. The CDR3 nucleotides read TGTGCCAGCAGCTCTGATTCTAGCGGGGACTACAATGAGCAGTTCTTC.

J is TRBJ1-6 and V is TRBV6-6, with 10 bases fitting TRBD1. The CDR3 extends over 16 amino acids. CDR1 is MNHNY and CDR2 is SVGAGI in the germline V gene (reference sequence). With 2 bases clipped from V and 4 bases from J, the junction kept 2 bases outside the gene matches. CDR3 residues: CASSYADRGYNSPLHF. CDR3 nucleotides: TGTGCCAGCAGTTACGCGGACAGGGGGTATAATTCACCCCTCCACTTT.

The CDR3 protein is CASSYGGLGGTQPQHF. The CDR3 coding sequence is TGTGCCAGCAGTTACGGAGGTCTGGGGGGTACTCAGCCCCAGCATTTT. The chain recombines TRBV6-6 with TRBJ1-5, with D tentatively TRBD1 (5 bases). The CDR3 runs to 16 residues. V dropped 2 bases and J dropped 6 bases, with 17 bases sitting between them. The germline V gene has CDR1 MNHNY and CDR2 SVGAGI (reference sequence).

The chain carries TRBV10-3 and TRBJ1-1, with D possibly being TRBD1 (6 bases). V gave up 8 bases and J gave up 1 base, with 8 bases separating them. Germline-derived CDR1 and CDR2 are ENHRY and SYGVKD. CDR3 length: 12 residues. CDR3 in DNA: TGTGCCATCGGGACACCGAACACTGAAGCTTTCTTT. Protein sequence: CAIGTPNTEAFF.

The J gene is TRBJ1-2, the V gene TRBV25-1, with D unresolved. The CDR3 runs to 15 residues. From germline, CDR1 is MGHDK and CDR2 SYGVNS. The V and J ends lost 4 bases and 4 bases respectively, with 16 bases between them. The CDR3 DNA reads as TGTGCCAGCAGTGGCGCCCGGGCCACCTCCTATGGCTACACCTTC. As protein: CASSGARATSYGYTF.

CDR3: CASSELGQNQPQHF. The CDR3 nucleotides are TGTGCCAGCAGTGAATTGGGGCAGAATCAGCCCCAGCATTTT. V is TRBV25-1 and J is TRBJ1-5; D perhaps matches TRBD1 (5 bases). The CDR3 runs 14 residues. With 1 base removed from V and 4 bases from J, the gap between germline ends came to 8 bases. CDR1 and CDR2 from the germline V gene are MGHDK and SYGVNS.

This chain uses TRBV27 with TRBJ2-3; tentative D call: TRBD2 (5 bases). The length of the CDR3 is 13 residues. The germline V gene has CDR1 MNHEY and CDR2 SMNVEV (reference sequence). Deletions cut 2 bases from V and 5 bases from J, with 8 bases between. This chain's CDR3 is CASSLGRGDTQYF. The CDR3 DNA reads TGTGCCAGCAGTTTAGGACGGGGAGATACGCAGTATTTT.

The V and J genes are TRBV10-1 and TRBJ2-3, with 11 bases that match TRBD1. Trimming at V came to 6 bases and at J to 5 bases, leaving 7 bases not matched to a gene. The CDR3 is 15 amino acids. CDR1 is WNHNN and CDR2 is SYGVQD in the germline V gene (reference sequence). The CDR3 region is CASSLGQGARDTQYF. Here the CDR3 DNA reads TGCGCCAGCAGCCTCGGACAGGGGGCGAGAGATACGCAGTATTTT.

This clone was observed a handful of times. The CDR3 region has the DNA TGTGCCAGCTCGACTAGCGGGGCGAACACCGGGGAGCTGTTTTTT. It yields the protein CASSTSGANTGELFF. This chain joins TRBV11-3 and TRBJ2-2; TRBD2 matches at 11 bases. This CDR3 has 15 amino acids. Germline V gene data show CDR1 as SGHNT and CDR2 as YENEEA. V dropped 8 bases and J dropped 0; count of bases not matched to a gene: 2.

V and J are TRBV6-1 and TRBJ2-5; D perhaps matches TRBD2 (5 bases). CDR1 MNHNS and CDR2 SASEGT come from the germline V gene. V gave up 1 base and J gave up 9 bases, with 12 bases separating them. The CDR3 spans 13 residues. CDR3 residues: CASSEGGPGSQYF. In nucleotides, the CDR3 is TGTGCCAGCAGTGAAGGAGGACCGGGATCCCAGTACTTC.